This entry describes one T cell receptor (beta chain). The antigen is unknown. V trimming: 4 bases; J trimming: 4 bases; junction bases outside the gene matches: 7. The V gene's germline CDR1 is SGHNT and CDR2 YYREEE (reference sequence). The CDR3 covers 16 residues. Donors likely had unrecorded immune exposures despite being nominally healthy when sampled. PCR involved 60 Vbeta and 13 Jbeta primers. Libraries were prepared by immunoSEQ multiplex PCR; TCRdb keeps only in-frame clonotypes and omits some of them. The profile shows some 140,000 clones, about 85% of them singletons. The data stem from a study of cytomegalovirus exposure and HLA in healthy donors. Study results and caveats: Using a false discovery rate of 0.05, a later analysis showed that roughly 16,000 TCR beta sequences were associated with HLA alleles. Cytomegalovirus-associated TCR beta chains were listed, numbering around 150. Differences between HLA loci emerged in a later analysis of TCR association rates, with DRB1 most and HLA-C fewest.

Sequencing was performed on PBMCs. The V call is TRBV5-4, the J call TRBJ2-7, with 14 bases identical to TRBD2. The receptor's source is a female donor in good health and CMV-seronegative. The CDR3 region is CASSATSGGAVYEQYF. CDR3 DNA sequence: TGTGCCAGCAGCGCGACTAGCGGGGGGGCCGTATACGAGCAGTACTTC.